This T cell receptor (beta chain) emerged from a study of cytomegalovirus exposure and HLA in healthy donors (dated by TCRdb to about 2017). At the level of the whole study: In an earlier analysis of some 610 of the donors, approximately 300 Gb of sequence data and 117 million unique TCR beta sequences from about 179 million T cells were reported. In addition to the first cohort of roughly 700 subjects, a separate validation cohort of 100 to 150 different subjects was used. Donor age, sex, ethnicity and CMV serostatus were compiled alongside the repertoire data. The number of donors typed differed by locus, with about 620-630 for A, B, C, DRB1 and DQB1, 522 for DQA1, nearly 610 for DPA1, and under 490 for DPB1. The genetic ancestry cluster associated with self-reported Caucasian donors included over 65% of the 398 genotyped donors. The study aimed to test whether cataloging public T cell receptors could reveal signatures of past pathogen exposure. Across 398 genotyped donors of the cohort, an average of about 240,000 unique TCR beta nucleotide sequences per donor were sequenced, and approximately 17% of those sequences were non-productive. Rather than drawing on any new phenotypic data, the later analysis identified candidate immune exposures from TCR beta sequences and the way those sequences occurred across donors. All discovery cohort repertoires had been generated using a single sequencing platform. Genome-wide SNP genotypes for about 55% of the roughly 670 donors were used in a later genetic analysis, which treated that subset as a discovery cohort. HLA typing covered class I and class II loci at four-digit resolution. Because of strong linkage in the cohort, roughly five DR-DQ haplotypes were treated as single units for association and clustering. Roughly 300 gigabases of sequencing data and tens of millions of unique TCR sequences were included in an early release covering around 650 HLA-typed donors. High-throughput TCR immunosequencing, statistical association of individual TCRs with disease status, and machine learning were combined to predict cytomegalovirus infection status. Using immunosequencing, the study profiled T cell repertoires from roughly 650 subjects and related those repertoires to cytomegalovirus serostatus. An earlier analysis of several hundred of the donors used high-throughput TCR beta sequencing to judge whether each TCR beta V gene segment behaved as functional or pseudogenic. A later analysis re-analyzed previously published TCR beta repertoires from roughly 600 donors and added high-resolution HLA genotyping to study TCR occurrence patterns. Points the paper makes about the study in general: Specific HLA alleles were associated with around 18,000 TCR beta sequences at a false discovery rate of 0.05 in a later analysis. Only TCR beta chains were sequenced in this cohort, and the absence of alpha or paired-chain data limited detectable features. A later analysis found that HLA-associated TCR beta chains were more clonally expanded and had lower generation probabilities than equally common non-associated chains. According to a later analysis, TCR association rates differed among HLA loci, with DRB1 alleles showing the most associated TCRs and HLA-C alleles showing the fewest. V-gene and J-gene trimming of TCR beta chains was associated with a missense DCLRE1C variant in a later genetic analysis, and the association was replicated in an independent cohort. In a later analysis, most CMV-associated TCR beta chains were found to appear HLA-restricted, with HLA associations seemingly driven largely by CMV exposure. The classifier was reported to diagnose cytomegalovirus status with high specificity and sensitivity in both the original and validation cohorts. The earlier analysis of about 600 of the donors excluded 15 to 20 rarely observed V segments, including chromosome 9 orphons, because counts were too low. Presence/absence analyses assumed roughly uniform sequencing depth across donors, an assumption that may not hold. A further reported finding was that TCR beta sequences accurately predicted the HLA-A and HLA-B alleles for most subjects in the first cohort. Some IMGT-functional V segments, including TRBV6-2 and TRBV6-3, could not be told apart with the 87-base-pair reads, so those segments were excluded. The sequencing pipeline was judged likely to have produced a cluster of highly shared sequence variants as a technical artifact. For the cohort, immune exposure information was limited to CMV serostatus. A later analysis reported that several top co-occurrence clusters appeared linked to parvovirus B19, influenza, CMV and Epstein-Barr virus. While some public TCRs were present in many individuals, most TCR sequences turned up only very rarely across donors. Compared with the roughly 700-donor mean, donors in an Asian-associated ancestry cluster had fewer N-insertions in productive TCRs, according to a later genetic analysis. In vitro tests confirmed that a few of the cytomegalovirus-associated TCR beta chains recognize cytomegalovirus antigens. The authors suggested that the approach could potentially be generalized to other disease states and immunological phenotypes. The study gave a list of 150 to 200 TCR beta chains associated with cytomegalovirus. Linkage disequilibrium might explain the correlated functional status among segregating V segments, but an unknown experimental factor could not be excluded. Broadly in line with IMGT annotations, most TCR beta V segments showed up in productive rearrangements about 87% or about 30% of the time in an earlier analysis of a few hundred of the donors. Because HLA typing was missing for some donors at each locus, association tests included only the typed subset. Strong co-occurrence of HLA alleles, especially DR and DQ, made assigning TCR associations to individual alleles difficult.

Comment on this clone: The target of this receptor is not known. Nothing much larger sits one base from this clone, and base qualities are not available.

Libraries were built with the immunoSEQ multiplex PCR assay. For the multiplex PCR, a mixture combining 60 forward primers for TCR Vbeta segments and 13 reverse primers for TCR Jbeta segments was used. Amplification of the CDR3 region of rearranged TCR beta genes was performed with a multiplex PCR assay on genomic DNA. Amplified TCR beta libraries were sequenced as 87-base-pair reads on the Illumina HiSeq System. On the authors' methods: Across the 600 to 700 repertoires, a later analysis counted some 80 million unique TCR beta chains, 9.5 million to 13 million of which were shared by at least two donors. A nearest-neighbor algorithm error-corrected the raw reads and collapsed the reads into unique sequences, merging closely related sequences to remove PCR and sequencing errors. Alignment of CDR3 sequences to IMGT reference sequences was used to assign V, D and J gene segments. For a sequence to be retained, at least a six-nucleotide match to both a V gene segment and a J gene segment was required. Rearrangements were called productive when the CDR3 lacked stop codons and stayed in frame with V and J; all others were non-productive. Following IMGT convention, CDR3 was defined as the stretch from the second conserved V-encoded cysteine to the conserved J-encoded phenylalanine. Sequences without an unambiguous match to a single V gene segment were excluded from the earlier analysis of several hundred of the donors. In an earlier analysis of roughly 600 of the donors, a V segment was called functional when productive rearrangements were above 56.7%, and segregating when the standard deviation between donors exceeded 5%. A statistical classification framework was built for diagnosing cytomegalovirus status from the catalog of TCR beta chain sequences. In a later analysis, V and J genes were assigned by comparing TCR nucleotide sequences against IMGT/GENE-DB human TR gene sequences. The TCRdist pipeline was used in a later analysis to assign CDR3 sequences and most-parsimonious VDJ recombination scenarios. In a later analysis, each TCR beta chain was defined by its CDR3 amino acid sequence together with its V-gene family, and reads lacking a unique V-gene family were excluded. To address suspected cross-contamination and a sequencing artifact, a later analysis removed around 600 highly shared, low-generation-probability nucleotide sequences. In a later analysis, a clonal expansion index for each public chain was calculated from normalized within-repertoire ranks of inferred template counts. In a later analysis, generation probabilities were computed with a VDJ recombination model fitted to out-of-frame rearrangements, and the resulting probabilities were checked against IGoR. Hypergeometric tests were used in a later analysis to score TCR-TCR, TCR-HLA and TCR-CMV co-occurrence, with a repertoire-size bias correction applied to the TCR pairs. In a later analysis, false discovery rates were estimated by permuting HLA or CMV assignments 20 times. In a later analysis, co-occurring TCRs were grouped using DBSCAN, with TCRdist sequence similarity added in when clustering inside HLA-allele-positive subsets. Repertoires with fewer than 30,000 or more than 120,000 public chains were left out of co-occurrence clustering, as were five repertoires with anomalous nucleotide sharing. Held by TCRdb, this immuneACCESS table contains in-frame sequences only and omits some clones. Under half of the omission traces to an unresolved V gene where checked; the cause of the rest is unknown. That table gives V, J and clone size, and the DNA gave D and trimming. The sample contains around 100,000 clones, approximately 70% of them found a single time. Around 9% of the sample comes from the top ten.

The germline V gene supplies CDR1 LGHNA and CDR2 YSLEER. The CDR3 numbers 15 residues from cysteine through valine. Only the CDR3 DNA stays, 45 bases, in frame from base 1. The junction carries 11 bases between V and J, which are trimmed by 1 base and 1 base respectively. In total, 630 or so healthy bone marrow donors made up the cohort. At the time of sampling, every cohort member was nominally healthy, though immune exposures that went unrecorded were likely present. The donor tested CMV seropositive and was one of the 289 seropositive cohort members. Each donor provided a peripheral blood sample, and peripheral blood mononuclear cells were used for TCR beta sequencing. The Qiagen DNeasy Blood Extraction Kit was used to extract genomic DNA from the blood cell samples.

The specimen sequenced was PBMCs. This chain is built from TRBV4-3 and TRBJ2-7; TRBD2 is a possible D gene, resting on 6 matching bases. This receptor was obtained from a man aged 25-40 years in good health and CMV-seropositive. The sequenced DNA is TGCGCCAGCAGCCAAGTGTTCGGACTATCCTACGAGCAGTACGTC. Translated, it reads CASSQVFGLSYEQYV.